This passage covers 29 T cell receptor beta chains from one sample sequenced in a study of shared clonotypes between healthy human individuals. The protocol was immunoSEQ multiplex PCR, while the TCRdb copy is restricted to in-frame clones and leaves out a portion. This table has around 580,000 clones, roughly 98% appearing once. CD45RO-negative, CCR7-selected cells formed the naive CD8 fraction, which excluded terminally differentiated effector memory CD45RA+ cells. Sequences were obtained from naive CD8+ T cells sorted from blood. Receptors originate from a man aged 25 to 45 in good health.

The chain uses TRBV7-6 and TRBJ2-3, with D hard to call. V was clipped by 1 base and J by 2 bases, with 4 bases between them. CDR1 SGHVS and CDR2 FNYEAQ come from the germline V gene. This CDR3 is 13 amino acids long. This CDR3 reads CASSLGPTDTQYF. CDR3 DNA: TGTGCCAGCAGCTTAGGCCCCACAGATACGCAGTATTTT.

The chain joins TRBV7-2 to TRBJ2-1; 10 bases are shared with TRBD1. Germline CDR1 is SGHTA and CDR2 is FQGNSA. The CDR3 is made up of 17 amino acids. Losses at the gene ends were 3 bases for V and 5 bases for J; bases not matched to a gene: 10. CDR3: CASSFPGTGAANNEQFF. CDR3 sequence (DNA): TGTGCCAGCAGCTTTCCCGGGACAGGGGCTGCCAACAATGAGCAGTTCTTC.

The genes are TRBV2 and TRBJ2-7; D is uncertain. This CDR3 is 15 amino acids long. CDR1 is SNHLY and CDR2 is FYNNEI in the germline V gene. V gave up 4 bases and J gave up 3 bases, with 16 bases separating them. The CDR3, as DNA: TGTGCCAGCAGTGCGGGTAGGCCTCCCCTCTACGAGCAGTACTTC. Its translation is CASSAGRPPLYEQYF. Combining the CDR3 with reference TRBV2 and TRBJ2-7 gives the whole variable domain EPEVTQTPSHQVTQMGQEVILRCVPISNHLYFYWYRQILGQKVEFLVSFYNNEISEKSEIFDDQFSVERPDGSNFTLKIRSTKLEDSAMYFCASSAGRPPLYEQYFGPGTRLTVT.

The rearrangement joins TRBV10-3 to TRBJ1-2, with D unresolved. Trimming removed 3 bases at V and 2 bases at J, with 13 bases between. CDR1 is ENHRY and CDR2 is SYGVKD in the germline V gene. This CDR3 has 15 amino acids. This chain's CDR3 is CAISDIIGANYGYTF. The CDR3 DNA reads TGTGCCATCAGTGATATCATCGGTGCAAACTATGGCTACACCTTC.

The rearrangement joins TRBV9 to TRBJ2-7, with 9 bases fitting TRBD1. V lost 4 bases, J lost 4 bases, and 6 bases stayed unmatched. Germline V gives CDR1 SGDLS, CDR2 YYNGEE. The CDR3 consists of 14 residues. CDR3 DNA sequence: TGTGCCAGCAGCATAACAGGGGGCGGTTACGAGCAGTACTTC. It codes for CASSITGGGYEQYF.

The genes are TRBV7-9 and TRBJ2-5, with D unclear. The V end lost 3 bases, the J end lost 5 bases, and 10 bases lay between the germline ends. This CDR3 is 13 amino acids long. Germline-derived CDR1 and CDR2 are SEHNR and FQNEAQ (reference sequence). DNA for the CDR3: TGTGCCAGCAGCTTGGTGCCTTTTGAGACCCAGTACTTC. This codes for CASSLVPFETQYF.

This chain links TRBV4-1 with TRBJ1-4, with TRBD1 identical over 9 bases. With V trimmed by 4 bases and J by 0 bases, 3 bases remained unmatched. The CDR3 is 16 residues long. Germline V gene data show CDR1 as MGHRA and CDR2 as YSYEKL. CDR3 loop: CASSPTGGTTNEKLFF. DNA of the CDR3: TGCGCCAGCAGCCCGACAGGGGGAACAACTAATGAAAAACTGTTTTTT.

The chain combines TRBV11-3 with TRBJ2-3; D possibly corresponds to TRBD2 (6 bases). V shed 4 bases and J shed 0 bases, with 11 bases lying between them. The CDR3 covers 15 residues. From germline, CDR1 is SGHNT and CDR2 YENEEA. The CDR3: CASSSGTSSTDTQYF. Here the CDR3 DNA reads TGTGCCAGCAGCTCCGGGACTTCTAGCACAGATACGCAGTATTTT. The entire variable domain, with the rest obtained from reference TRBV11-3 and TRBJ2-3, is as follows: EAGVVQSPRYKIIEKKQPVAFWCNPISGHNTLYWYLQNLGQGPELLIRYENEEAVDDSQLPKDRFSAERLKGVDSTLKIQPAELGDSAVYLCASSSGTSSTDTQYFGPGTRLTVL.

The genes are TRBV27 and TRBJ2-7; TRBD1 aligns across 9 bases. The junction had 5 bases not matched to a gene; V was cut back by 4 bases and J by 4 bases. Germline lookup yields CDR1 MNHEY and CDR2 SMNVEV (reference sequence). CDR3 size: 14 residues. The CDR3 DNA reads as TGTGCCAGCAGTTCACTCGGGACAGGGTACGAGCAGTACTTC. It specifies CASSSLGTGYEQYF.

This clone was seen a single time. The genes are TRBV27 and TRBJ1-5; maybe TRBD1 (5 bases). The CDR3 loop spans 13 amino acids. CDR1 is MNHEY and CDR2 is SMNVEV in the germline V gene (reference sequence). Trimming shortened V by 8 bases and J by 1 base, and 9 bases separated the two germline ends. The CDR3 DNA reads TGTGCCAGCCAGCGGGGGAGCAATCAGCCCCAGCATTTT. This sequence encodes CASQRGSNQPQHF.

V and J are TRBV7-9 and TRBJ2-1; weak D call: TRBD2 (5 bases). The CDR3 has 14 residues. Germline V gene sequence: CDR1 SEHNR, CDR2 FQNEAQ (reference sequence). Trimming shortened V by 0 bases and J by 7 bases, and 10 bases separated the two germline ends. CDR3 sequence reads: CASSLAGVPNEQFF. In nucleotides, the CDR3 is TGTGCCAGCAGCTTAGCGGGAGTCCCGAATGAGCAGTTCTTC. Filled out from reference TRBV7-9 and TRBJ2-1, the complete variable domain reads DTGVSQNPRHKITKRGQNVTFRCDPISEHNRLYWYRQTLGQGPEFLTYFQNEAQLEKSRLLSDRFSAERPKGSFSTLEIQRTEQGDSAMYLCASSLAGVPNEQFFGPGTRLTVL.

The gene calls are TRBV11-3 and TRBJ2-6; tentatively, D is TRBD2 (5 bases). V gave up 3 bases and J gave up 4 bases, with 19 bases separating them. Germline CDR1 reads SGHNT; CDR2 reads YENEEA. This CDR3 region has 18 residues. CDR3 sequence: CASSLSNDLRAGANVLTF. The CDR3 DNA reads as TGTGCCAGCAGCTTGTCGAATGATTTGCGGGCCGGGGCCAACGTCCTGACTTTC. Combining the CDR3 with reference TRBV11-3 and TRBJ2-6 gives the whole variable domain EAGVVQSPRYKIIEKKQPVAFWCNPISGHNTLYWYLQNLGQGPELLIRYENEEAVDDSQLPKDRFSAERLKGVDSTLKIQPAELGDSAVYLCASSLSNDLRAGANVLTFGAGSRLTVL.

CDR3 protein: CASSIGKTYEQYF. CDR3 bases: TGTGCCAGTAGTATAGGTAAAACCTACGAGCAGTACTTC. The rearrangement links TRBV19 to TRBJ2-7; D is unresolved. Per the germline V gene, CDR1 is LNHDA and CDR2 is SQIVND (reference sequence). The CDR3 is 13 residues long. V dropped 1 base and J dropped 2 bases, with 6 bases sitting between them.

The chain is built from TRBV7-9 and TRBJ2-1; D possibly uses TRBD1 or TRBD2 (5 bases each). V shed 5 bases and J shed 8 bases, with 19 bases lying between them. The CDR3 consists of 15 residues. Germline V gene data show CDR1 as SEHNR and CDR2 as FQNEAQ (reference sequence). The CDR3 loop is CASSPQHGRGDEQFF. Here the CDR3 DNA reads TGTGCCAGCAGCCCGCAGCATGGTAGAGGGGATGAGCAGTTCTTC.

The chain joins TRBV10-3 to TRBJ2-3; 12 bases agree with TRBD2. Losses at the gene ends were 8 bases for V and 0 bases for J; bases not matched to a gene: 12. Germline assignment: CDR1 ENHRY and CDR2 SYGVKD. This CDR3 region has 18 residues. The CDR3 nucleotides are TGTGCCATCGGCTGGACTAGCGGGACTAGTGCTAGCACAGATACGCAGTATTTT. Translating it yields CAIGWTSGTSASTDTQYF.

CDR3 in amino acids: CASSQDWTAGELFF. For the CDR3, the DNA is TGCGCCAGCAGCCAAGACTGGACCGCCGGGGAGCTGTTTTTT. The chain is built from TRBV4-1 and TRBJ2-2; D not resolved. CDR3 length equals 14 residues. The germline V and J ends were trimmed by 0 bases and 6 bases, with 8 bases remaining between them. Germline CDR1 MGHRA, CDR2 YSYEKL.

This clone was seen more than once but under ten times. The V and J genes are TRBV7-9 and TRBJ1-1, with D tentatively TRBD1 (5 bases). Germline values: CDR1 SEHNR, CDR2 FQNEAQ (reference sequence). Trimming removed 1 base from V and 0 bases from J, with 9 bases in between. The CDR3 is made up of 15 amino acids. DNA for the CDR3: TGTGCCAGCAGCTTAGTCGAGGGGTTGAACACTGAAGCTTTCTTT. This translates into CASSLVEGLNTEAFF. The full variable domain, with the rest looked up from reference TRBV7-9 and TRBJ1-1, is DTGVSQNPRHKITKRGQNVTFRCDPISEHNRLYWYRQTLGQGPEFLTYFQNEAQLEKSRLLSDRFSAERPKGSFSTLEIQRTEQGDSAMYLCASSLVEGLNTEAFFGQGTRLTVV.

The chain combines TRBV15 with TRBJ2-1; 7 bases are a match to TRBD2. V gave up 2 bases and J gave up 5 bases; unmatched junction bases: 6. Germline V lookup: CDR1 LNHNV, CDR2 YYDKDF (reference sequence). The CDR3 consists of 15 residues. This chain's CDR3 is CATSRTGTIHNEQFF. CDR3 DNA sequence: TGTGCCACCAGCAGAACCGGGACTATCCACAATGAGCAGTTCTTC.

The chain has TRBV7-3 and TRBJ1-2, with TRBD1 as a possible D gene (6 bases). Trimming removed 1 base from V and 7 bases from J, with 13 bases in between. This CDR3 comprises 14 residues. Germline CDR1 reads SGHTA; CDR2 reads FQGTGA. The DNA for the CDR3 is TGTGCCAGCAGCTTAAATCCACAGGGCCTTGGCTACACCTTC. Translating it yields CASSLNPQGLGYTF.

The chain links TRBV14 to TRBJ2-1; TRBD2 is a possible D gene (5 bases). V lost 6 bases, J lost 7 bases, and 13 bases lay in between. There are 13 residues in the CDR3. Germline assignment: CDR1 SGHDN and CDR2 FVKESK. The CDR3 is CASSRRYENEQFF. As DNA, the CDR3 is TGTGCCAGCAGTAGGAGGTATGAGAATGAGCAGTTCTTC.

This clone appeared once. The chain links TRBV2 to TRBJ2-7; D is possibly TRBD1 (6 bases). V was cut by 10 bases and J by 6 bases, with 10 bases left in between. This CDR3 comprises 10 residues. Per the germline V gene, CDR1 is SNHLY and CDR2 is FYNNEI. The CDR3 protein is CATQGAEQYF. CDR3 nucleotides: TGTGCCACACAGGGAGCCGAGCAGTACTTC.

V and J are TRBV27 and TRBJ2-3; no clear D. CDR3 size: 14 residues. V was clipped by 2 bases and J by 4 bases, with 10 bases between them. The germline gives CDR1 MNHEY, CDR2 SMNVEV (reference sequence). The CDR3 nucleotides read TGTGCCAGCAGTTTACTTGACCCCTCAGATACGCAGTATTTT. This gives the protein CASSLLDPSDTQYF.

With regard to this clone: Other DNA sequences in the sample encode the same CDR3. The chain employs TRBV28 and TRBJ2-7; TRBD2 matches at 8 bases. The CDR3 contains 14 residues. Germline values: CDR1 MDHEN, CDR2 SYDVKM. The V segment lost 3 bases and the J segment 2 bases; nucleotides outside the gene matches: 3. DNA for the CDR3: TGTGCCAGCAGTTTTGCGGGAGGCACCTACGAGCAGTACTTC. It translates to CASSFAGGTYEQYF.

J is TRBJ1-3 and V is TRBV7-8; D unclear. V was shortened by 1 base and J by 0 bases, with 7 bases between the two germline ends. Germline lookup yields CDR1 SGHVS and CDR2 FQNEAQ. The CDR3 length is 15 residues. The CDR3 coding sequence is TGTGCCAGCAGCTTAGGGGAAAGCTCTGGAAACACCATATATTTT. Translating it yields CASSLGESSGNTIYF.

This chain uses TRBV7-9 with TRBJ2-2; D may be TRBD1 (5 bases). The CDR3 extends over 16 amino acids. The V end lost 1 base, the J end lost 5 bases, and 14 bases lay between the germline ends. Per germline, CDR1 SEHNR and CDR2 FQNEAQ (reference sequence). The chain's CDR3 is CASSLGQGIETGELFF. The CDR3 region has the DNA TGTGCCAGCAGCTTAGGGCAGGGAATTGAAACCGGGGAGCTGTTTTTT.

The chain has TRBV4-1 and TRBJ2-2; TRBD2 matches at 7 bases. CDR3 length: 14 amino acids. Trimming took 6 bases from V and 1 from J; bases not matched to a gene: 2. Germline values: CDR1 MGHRA, CDR2 YSYEKL. The CDR3 here is CASSLAENTGELFF. As DNA, the CDR3 is TGCGCCAGCAGTCTAGCGGAGAACACCGGGGAGCTGTTTTTT.

V usage is TRBV19 and J usage is TRBJ2-1; TRBD2 matches 10 bases. The CDR3 is 18 amino acids. Germline V gene data show CDR1 as LNHDA and CDR2 as SQIVND (reference sequence). V lost 3 bases, J lost 0 bases, and 8 bases stayed unmatched. DNA for the CDR3: TGTGCCAGTAGTATGTCAAGCGGGAGGGACAGCTCCTACAATGAGCAGTTCTTC. Amino acid sequence: CASSMSSGRDSSYNEQFF.

V gene TRBV27 combines with J gene TRBJ2-7; possible D gene TRBD2, 6 bases. Germline lookup yields CDR1 MNHEY and CDR2 SMNVEV (reference sequence). The CDR3 has 16 residues. V was trimmed by 5 bases and J by 2 bases, leaving 19 bases between them. CDR3 residues: CASSPLGSGAPYEQYF. CDR3 nucleotides: TGTGCCAGCAGTCCCCTGGGTAGCGGAGCACCCTACGAGCAGTACTTC.

The chain employs TRBV5-6 and TRBJ2-1; either TRBD1 or TRBD2 may fit D (6 bases each). With 10 bases removed from V and 10 bases from J, the gap between germline ends came to 18 bases. Germline loops: CDR1 SGHDT, CDR2 YYEEEE. This CDR3 contains 12 residues. The CDR3 reads CASGAVGLEQFF. In nucleotides, the CDR3 is TGTGCCTCGGGGGCGGTGGGCTTGGAGCAGTTCTTC.